This T cell receptor (beta chain) was observed in a study of cytomegalovirus exposure and HLA in healthy donors. Study as a whole: Both the 100 to 150 validation repertoires and the 666 first-cohort repertoires used the same platform, as reported by a later analysis.

TCRdb keeps only in-frame clones here, not all; method: immunoSEQ multiplex PCR. The table shows 200,000 to 250,000 clones, with approximately 87% occurring only once. Trimming stripped 0 bases from V and 2 bases from J, with 17 bases between. CDR1 is SGHVS, CDR2 FQNEAQ, per germline. The CDR3 spans 17 residues. Regarding the study as a whole: Specific recognition of CMV antigens was confirmed in vitro for a few chains (all CMV-associated).

Points on this clone: Antigen unknown.

The clonotype was recovered from a man aged 18 to 35 in good health and CMV-seronegative. The specimen sequenced was PBMCs. This chain connects TRBV7-8 to TRBJ2-7; no firm D call. CDR3 DNA sequence: TGTGCCAGCAGCTTAGCGCGGTGGGTAGGCCCAACCTACGAGCAGTACTTC. This sequence encodes CASSLARWVGPTYEQYF. Full variable domain (remainder filled in from reference TRBV7-8 and TRBJ2-7): GAGVSQSPRYKVAKRGQDVALRCDPISGHVSLFWYQQALGQGPEFLTYFQNEAQLDKSGLPSDRFFAERPEGSVSTLKIQRTQQEDSAVYLCASSLARWVGPTYEQYFGPGTRLTVT.